These T cell receptor beta chains were read from a single sample in a study of CD8 T cells in ankylosing spondylitis. One entry per CDR3 protein results from TCRdb running MiXCR on the 5' RACE reads. The sample carries about 340,000 distinct CDR3 sequences, around 15% recorded once. What was sequenced was blood, either unsorted or a sorted T cell fraction (not recorded which). These receptors were collected from a male donor with ankylosing spondylitis or in good health (not recorded which). Both conserved end residues are part of each CDR3. The D gene is left open where the match is weak. Size tells how often a clone was seen (once, few, many) or the class of an expanded clone, and some rows leave it out.

clone size: few; V gene: TRBV10-1; D gene: NA; J gene: TRBJ2-2; CDR3 DNA: TGCGCCAGCAGTGAGGCCACTAGCCGCGCCGGGGAGCTGTTTTTT; CDR3 protein: CASSEATSRAGELFF
clone size: NA; V gene: TRBV12-3/TRBV12-4; D gene: TRBD2; J gene: TRBJ2-7; CDR3 DNA: TGTGCCAGCAGTTTTCGGGGTTCCGGGGGGTCCTACGAGCAGTACTTC; CDR3 protein: CASSFRGSGGSYEQYF
clone size: NA; V gene: TRBV3-1; D gene: NA; J gene: TRBJ2-5; CDR3 DNA: TGTGCCAGCAGCCAAGGCGGAGACCTCCAAGAGACCCAGTACTTC; CDR3 protein: CASSQGGDLQETQYF
clone size: NA; V gene: TRBV5-1; D gene: NA; J gene: TRBJ2-5; CDR3 DNA: TGCGCCAGCAGCTTCGGATTTGGGGGCCAAGAGACCCAGTACTTC; CDR3 protein: CASSFGFGGQETQYF
clone size: few; V gene: TRBV7-2; D gene: TRBD2; J gene: TRBJ2-1; CDR3 DNA: TGTGCCAGCAGCTTAGTACTAGACCGGGGGGGCAACAATGAGCAGTTCTTC; CDR3 protein: CASSLVLDRGGNNEQFF
clone size: NA; V gene: TRBV30; D gene: NA; J gene: TRBJ2-7; CDR3 DNA: TGTGCCTGGAGTGTGGCAGGGGGGGCCTACGAGCAGTACTTC; CDR3 protein: CAWSVAGGAYEQYF
clone size: many; V gene: TRBV5-1; D gene: NA; J gene: TRBJ2-3; CDR3 DNA: TGCGCCAGCAGCAGCCTGCCTGGGGATACGCAGTATTTT; CDR3 protein: CASSSLPGDTQYF
clone size: many; V gene: TRBV29-1; D gene: NA; J gene: TRBJ1-2; CDR3 DNA: TGCAGCGCCACGGATCCTAACTATGGCTACACCTTC; CDR3 protein: CSATDPNYGYTF
clone size: few; V gene: TRBV20-1; D gene: TRBD1; J gene: TRBJ2-3; CDR3 DNA: TGCAGTGCTAGAGGACAGGGGCTCACAGATACGCAGTATTTT; CDR3 protein: CSARGQGLTDTQYF
clone size: NA; V gene: TRBV6-1; D gene: NA; J gene: TRBJ1-6; CDR3 DNA: TGTGCCAGCAGGAACACGGGGCCCTCACCCCTCCACTTT; CDR3 protein: CASRNTGPSPLHF
clone size: many; V gene: TRBV30; D gene: TRBD1; J gene: TRBJ1-2; CDR3 DNA: TGTGCCTGGATCTTACAGGGGCAAAGTAGTGGCTACACCTTC; CDR3 protein: CAWILQGQSSGYTF
clone size: NA; V gene: TRBV30; D gene: NA; J gene: TRBJ1-4; CDR3 DNA: TGTGCCTGGAGCCCACTCCCCGGGAGTGCTAATGAAAAACTGTTTTTT; CDR3 protein: CAWSPLPGSANEKLFF
clone size: NA; V gene: TRBV7-9; D gene: NA; J gene: TRBJ1-1; CDR3 DNA: TGTGCCAGCAGCGTGACGCCCACTGAAGCTTTCTTT; CDR3 protein: CASSVTPTEAFF
clone size: NA; V gene: TRBV7-2; D gene: TRBD1; J gene: TRBJ2-7; CDR3 DNA: TGTGCCAGCAGCCCCGGACAGGCTAGGCACGAGCAGTACTTC; CDR3 protein: CASSPGQARHEQYF
clone size: few; V gene: TRBV27; D gene: TRBD2; J gene: TRBJ2-1; CDR3 DNA: TGTGCCAGCAGGAGAGCGGGGGCTTACAATGAGCAGTTCTTC; CDR3 protein: CASRRAGAYNEQFF
clone size: few; V gene: TRBV19; D gene: NA; J gene: TRBJ2-5; CDR3 DNA: TGTGCCAGTAGTATGGGACGGATTCAAGAGACCCAGTACTTC; CDR3 protein: CASSMGRIQETQYF
clone size: NA; V gene: TRBV29-1; D gene: TRBD2; J gene: TRBJ2-3; CDR3 DNA: TGCAGCGTTCGGGGGGAAACAGATACGCAGTATTTT; CDR3 protein: CSVRGETDTQYF
clone size: NA; V gene: TRBV20-1; D gene: NA; J gene: TRBJ2-3; CDR3 DNA: TGCAGTGCTAGAGATCCCCGCCCCCTTGGGGGGGGGCCCACAGATACGCAGTATTTT; CDR3 protein: CSARDPRPLGGGPTDTQYF
clone size: few; V gene: TRBV27; D gene: NA; J gene: TRBJ1-4; CDR3 DNA: TGTGCCAGGAAGGCCAGGTCCGCAACTAATGAAAAACTGTTTTTT; CDR3 protein: CARKARSATNEKLFF
clone size: NA; V gene: TRBV9; D gene: TRBD2; J gene: TRBJ2-5; CDR3 DNA: TGTGCCAGCAGCAATAGCGGGGCGGGGACCCAGTACTTC; CDR3 protein: CASSNSGAGTQYF
clone size: NA; V gene: TRBV20-1; D gene: TRBD2; J gene: TRBJ2-7; CDR3 DNA: TGCAGTGCTAGAGATCAATCTAGCGGGAGGCCCTACGAGCAGTACTTC; CDR3 protein: CSARDQSSGRPYEQYF
clone size: NA; V gene: TRBV2; D gene: TRBD2; J gene: TRBJ2-7; CDR3 DNA: TGTGCCAGCAGTGCCACTAGCGGGAGGGCCGACGAGCAGTACTTC; CDR3 protein: CASSATSGRADEQYF
clone size: NA; V gene: TRBV7-9; D gene: TRBD2; J gene: TRBJ2-1; CDR3 DNA: TGTGCCAGCAGCTTTTCCGGGAGGGCCGGGGATGAGCAGTTCTTC; CDR3 protein: CASSFSGRAGDEQFF
clone size: many; V gene: TRBV12-3/TRBV12-4; D gene: NA; J gene: TRBJ2-5; CDR3 DNA: TGTGCCAGCACCTTGGGGGAGACCCAGTACTTC; CDR3 protein: CASTLGETQYF
clone size: NA; V gene: TRBV5-1; D gene: NA; J gene: TRBJ2-7; CDR3 DNA: TGCGCCAGCAGCCCCGAGGCACGTTCCTACGAGCAGTACTTC; CDR3 protein: CASSPEARSYEQYF
clone size: many; V gene: TRBV5-1; D gene: NA; J gene: TRBJ2-1; CDR3 DNA: TGCGCCAGCAGCGTCGGACAATCCTTCTACAATGAGCAGTTCTTC; CDR3 protein: CASSVGQSFYNEQFF
clone size: NA; V gene: TRBV3-1; D gene: TRBD1; J gene: TRBJ1-6; CDR3 DNA: TGTGCCAGCAGTCAACGTGACGCAGGGGGGAATTCACCCCTCCACTTT; CDR3 protein: CASSQRDAGGNSPLHF
clone size: NA; V gene: TRBV7-9; D gene: NA; J gene: TRBJ2-2; CDR3 DNA: TGTGCCAGCAGCAAACGCCCGGGGGGGGAGCTGTTTTTT; CDR3 protein: CASSKRPGGELFF
clone size: NA; V gene: TRBV11-2; D gene: NA; J gene: TRBJ1-2; CDR3 DNA: TGTGCCAGCAGACGCCCCGGGACGGGGAACTATGGCTACACCTTC; CDR3 protein: CASRRPGTGNYGYTF
clone size: few; V gene: TRBV6-2/TRBV6-3; D gene: TRBD2; J gene: TRBJ2-1; CDR3 DNA: TGTGCCAGCAGTCTCAGGACAGGTCTCGGACTAGCGGGGGGATCTTCCTACAATGAGCAGTTCTTC; CDR3 protein: CASSLRTGLGLAGGSSYNEQFF
clone size: NA; V gene: TRBV4-2; D gene: NA; J gene: TRBJ1-1; CDR3 DNA: TGTGCCAGCAGCCAAGATCAGGGGCCGAGGACTGAAGCTTTCTTT; CDR3 protein: CASSQDQGPRTEAFF
clone size: NA; V gene: TRBV7-6; D gene: NA; J gene: TRBJ2-1; CDR3 DNA: TGTGCCAGCAGCTTAGTTCTAGGACGCAGCCTCTCCTACAATGAGCAGTTCTTC; CDR3 protein: CASSLVLGRSLSYNEQFF
clone size: NA; V gene: TRBV15; D gene: NA; J gene: TRBJ2-7; CDR3 DNA: TGTGCCACCAGCAACCCTGCCCAGGGCCATGGGGAGTACTTC; CDR3 protein: CATSNPAQGHGEYF
clone size: NA; V gene: TRBV4-1; D gene: NA; J gene: TRBJ1-6; CDR3 DNA: TGCGCCAGCAGCCAAGATTGGGGGAATAATTCACCCCTCCACTTT; CDR3 protein: CASSQDWGNNSPLHF
clone size: many; V gene: TRBV10-3; D gene: NA; J gene: TRBJ2-2; CDR3 DNA: TGTGCCATCAGTGAACAAGGTCTTAACACCGGGGAGCTGTTTTTT; CDR3 protein: CAISEQGLNTGELFF
clone size: NA; V gene: TRBV9; D gene: TRBD2; J gene: TRBJ2-4; CDR3 DNA: TGTGCCAGCAGCACGGGACTAGCGGGGGTAGAAATTCAGTACTTC; CDR3 protein: CASSTGLAGVEIQYF
clone size: few; V gene: TRBV6-5; D gene: NA; J gene: TRBJ1-2; CDR3 DNA: TGTGCCAGCAGCTCTCGGGGCCACTATGGCTACACCTTC; CDR3 protein: CASSSRGHYGYTF
clone size: few; V gene: TRBV5-1; D gene: TRBD2; J gene: TRBJ2-2; CDR3 DNA: TGCGCCAGCAGCCGCGGGGGGGCCGGCGGGGAGCTGTTTTTT; CDR3 protein: CASSRGGAGGELFF
clone size: NA; V gene: TRBV6-1; D gene: NA; J gene: TRBJ2-1; CDR3 DNA: TGTGCCAGCGTGGGGTGGGGGGGGGCCAAACGGGGTGAGCAGTTCTTC; CDR3 protein: CASVGWGGAKRGEQFF
clone size: few; V gene: TRBV10-2; D gene: TRBD1; J gene: TRBJ1-5; CDR3 DNA: TGCGCCAGCAGGGACCAGGGGGCGAACAATCAGCCCCAGCATTTT; CDR3 protein: CASRDQGANNQPQHF
clone size: NA; V gene: TRBV18; D gene: TRBD1; J gene: TRBJ2-1; CDR3 DNA: TGTGCCAGCTCAAACCCGGACAGGGGGCTCAATGAGCAGTTCTTC; CDR3 protein: CASSNPDRGLNEQFF
clone size: NA; V gene: TRBV10-3; D gene: NA; J gene: TRBJ2-5; CDR3 DNA: TGTGCCATCAGTGACGGGGGGCGCGGTAACACTCAAGAGACCCAGTACTTC; CDR3 protein: CAISDGGRGNTQETQYF
clone size: few; V gene: TRBV11-2; D gene: NA; J gene: TRBJ2-2; CDR3 DNA: TGTGCCAGCAGCTTAGATCGAGGGGCCGGGGAGCTGTTTTTT; CDR3 protein: CASSLDRGAGELFF
clone size: NA; V gene: TRBV18; D gene: NA; J gene: TRBJ1-2; CDR3 DNA: TGTGCCAGCTCACCAGGGTCAGCAAACTATGGCTACACCTTC; CDR3 protein: CASSPGSANYGYTF
clone size: NA; V gene: TRBV12-3/TRBV12-4; D gene: NA; J gene: TRBJ1-5; CDR3 DNA: TGTGCCAGCAGTTACGGGGGGGCAGCCTACAATCAGCCCCAGCATTTT; CDR3 protein: CASSYGGAAYNQPQHF
clone size: NA; V gene: TRBV6-1; D gene: NA; J gene: TRBJ1-2; CDR3 DNA: TGTGCCAGCAGTCCCCTCGGACAGAACCCTAACTATGGCTACACCTTC; CDR3 protein: CASSPLGQNPNYGYTF
clone size: few; V gene: TRBV3-1; D gene: TRBD1; J gene: TRBJ1-2; CDR3 DNA: TGTGCCAGCAGCCTAGAGTCGGACAGGTCTGGCTACACCTTC; CDR3 protein: CASSLESDRSGYTF
clone size: NA; V gene: TRBV7-2; D gene: NA; J gene: TRBJ1-1; CDR3 DNA: TGTGCCAGCAGGTGGGGGCAGCTGAACACTGAAGCTTTCTTT; CDR3 protein: CASRWGQLNTEAFF
clone size: NA; V gene: TRBV20-1; D gene: NA; J gene: TRBJ2-1; CDR3 DNA: TGCAGTGCTAGAGATCCATCTACCAAAAACAATGAGCAGTTCTTC; CDR3 protein: CSARDPSTKNNEQFF
clone size: NA; V gene: TRBV12-3/TRBV12-4; D gene: TRBD2; J gene: TRBJ2-5; CDR3 DNA: TGTGCCAGCAGTTTAGGGCGGGAGAGGGGAGAGACCCAGTACTTC; CDR3 protein: CASSLGRERGETQYF
clone size: once; V gene: TRBV5-6; D gene: NA; J gene: TRBJ2-1; CDR3 DNA: TGTACCAGCAGCTTGCGCGACAGATATGAGCAGTTCTTC; CDR3 protein: CTSSLRDRYEQFF
clone size: NA; V gene: TRBV6-1; D gene: NA; J gene: TRBJ2-1; CDR3 DNA: TGTGCCAAAAGGGACAATGAGCAGTTCTTC; CDR3 protein: CAKRDNEQFF
clone size: few; V gene: TRBV5-1; D gene: NA; J gene: TRBJ2-1; CDR3 DNA: TGCGCCAGCAGCCCCGGGACTGGGGCCTACAATGAGCAGTTCTTC; CDR3 protein: CASSPGTGAYNEQFF
clone size: few; V gene: TRBV5-1; D gene: TRBD2; J gene: TRBJ2-1; CDR3 DNA: TGCGCCAGCAGCTTGGATCTAGCGGGGACGTATGAGCAGTTCTTC; CDR3 protein: CASSLDLAGTYEQFF
clone size: NA; V gene: TRBV5-1; D gene: NA; J gene: TRBJ2-3; CDR3 DNA: TGCGCCAGCAGCTTGGAATCGAGGCTAGCGAGGGATACGCAGTATTTT; CDR3 protein: CASSLESRLARDTQYF
clone size: NA; V gene: TRBV11-3; D gene: TRBD2; J gene: TRBJ2-7; CDR3 DNA: TGTGCCAGCAGTTGGGGTAGCGGGAGCTCCTACGAGCAGTACTTC; CDR3 protein: CASSWGSGSSYEQYF
clone size: few; V gene: TRBV20-1; D gene: NA; J gene: TRBJ2-3; CDR3 DNA: TGCAGTGCCCAGGGGGACTCCCGGTTGGCGCAGTATTTT; CDR3 protein: CSAQGDSRLAQYF